A selection of T cell receptor beta chains follows, all from one sample in a study of early T cells in non-severe SARS-CoV-2 infection. TCRdb recomputed calls from the 5' RACE reads with MiXCR, one row per CDR3 protein. Of 25,000 to 35,000 distinct CDR3 sequences in the sample, 6.6% were seen once. The sample consisted of whole blood. The source is an adult who was a healthcare worker with PCR-confirmed SARS-CoV-2 infection or an uninfected control (not recorded which). Each CDR3 is given without its conserved first and last residue.

j_call | v_call | cdr3_aa
TRBJ2-1 | TRBV4-1 | ASSQDTIYNEQF
TRBJ1-1 | TRBV6-4 | ASSDRTGEAF
TRBJ2-5 | TRBV28 | ASSLWTGGRATQY
TRBJ2-1 | TRBV7-2 | ASSLRGGFRNEQF
TRBJ2-4 | TRBV6-5 | ASSGPGQGKNIQY
TRBJ2-1 | TRBV25-1 | ASSESGRPINEQF
TRBJ2-1 | TRBV18 | ASSPLSYNEQF
TRBJ2-2 | TRBV7-2 | ASSSFTGELF
TRBJ2-5 | TRBV5-4 | ASSLATSGKQETQY
TRBJ1-4 | TRBV20-1 | SANTGTGDQPTNEKLF
TRBJ1-2 | TRBV4-2 | ASSQDTGYGYT
TRBJ2-5 | TRBV3-1 | ASSQEMWRDTETQY
TRBJ2-7 | TRBV20-1 | SAEYRAGEQY
TRBJ2-7 | TRBV29-1 | SVGQGSEQY
TRBJ2-1 | TRBV10-3 | AISESGSGGPLNNEQF
TRBJ1-6 | TRBV7-8 | ASSASRESPLH
TRBJ1-6 | TRBV2 | ASSETDRANSPLH
TRBJ2-7 | TRBV12-3/TRBV12-4 | ASSQRTSGGQSYEQY
TRBJ2-1 | TRBV18 | ASSPQGGTYNEQF
TRBJ2-3 | TRBV7-8 | ASSLASVQVDTQY
TRBJ2-1 | TRBV12-3/TRBV12-4 | ASSLTGEGNEQF
TRBJ2-7 | TRBV20-1 | SAAPGQGTFGYEQY
TRBJ2-1 | TRBV7-3 | ASSLYAGGYNEQF
TRBJ2-3 | TRBV11-2 | ASSLDLTDTQY
TRBJ2-5 | TRBV7-2 | ASSSRVKETQY
TRBJ1-1 | TRBV7-2 | ASRDRESMNTEAF
TRBJ2-6 | TRBV5-1 | ASVDRAGANVLT
TRBJ2-7 | TRBV7-2 | ASSLGLPEEQY
TRBJ2-1 | TRBV2 | ASSESGLRYNEQF
TRBJ1-2 | TRBV6-1 | ASSPLGHYGYT
TRBJ2-1 | TRBV5-1 | ASSPSGSSYNEQF
TRBJ1-6 | TRBV25-1 | ASSESGQGRSPLH
TRBJ2-1 | TRBV6-1 | ASSEAAGVNEQF
TRBJ2-3 | TRBV10-2 | ASGEVPDTQY
TRBJ2-7 | TRBV20-1 | SAEDRGSYEQY
TRBJ2-7 | TRBV2 | ASRWGLTSGPYEQY
TRBJ2-5 | TRBV10-3 | AIGGTGGMETQY
TRBJ2-5 | TRBV2 | ASSHQGWNLDKETQY
TRBJ1-5 | TRBV2 | ASRQGFNQPQH
TRBJ2-1 | TRBV5-1 | ASSIGFTEQF
TRBJ2-1 | TRBV12-5 | ASGLGSSYNEQF